This TCR beta chain comes out of a study of T cell repertoires in cytomegalovirus infection. Study context: Signatures in public TCR beta sequences pointed to both CMV infection and matching HLA type. Regarding the study as a whole: CMV-specific TCR beta clonotypes restricted by HLA-C dominated the ex vivo response. Summed frequency of shared TCR beta families picked out CMV carriers who also had the relevant HLA.

MiXCR, run by TCRdb on the reads, gives a single entry per CDR3 protein. The sample consists of around 530,000 distinct CDR3 sequences, approximately 26% of them appearing once. This CDR3 comprises 16 residues. Germline values: CDR1 MNHEY, CDR2 SVGEGT. Losses at the gene ends were 0 bases for V and 8 bases for J; bases not matched to a gene: 6. About this clonotype: What it recognizes is unknown.

This TCR was recovered from a human donor in good health (CMV status not recorded). Some clones in this sample may be carry-over from other donors' samples. The chain combines TRBV6-2 or TRBV6-3 with TRBJ2-1, with 11 bases identical to TRBD2. The sample consisted of PBMCs. The CDR3 region has the DNA TGTGCCAGCAGTTACTCGTTAGCGGGAGGGCAGGATGAGCAGTTCTTC. It translates to CASSYSLAGGQDEQFF.